What follows is one TCR beta chain and its context. Its antigen is currently not known. The record has no base qualities; no much larger clone is one base away. This sample was included in a study of blood T cells in healthy people across ages (dated by TCRdb to the mid-2010s). Turning to the overall study: In model experiments, roughly one uniquely barcoded TCR beta cDNA molecule per two T cells was captured by template switching. Using deep sequencing normalized with unique cDNA molecular identifiers, the study measured how TCR beta repertoire diversity changes with age. The donors were divided into four age groups: young (average approximately 17 years), middle-aged (approximately 42), aged (approximately 59) and long-lived (about 79). Donors of different ages were randomly distributed across sequencing lanes to avoid experimental bias. Two additional independent replicas of 1 million unique cDNA reads from the same blood draw were analyzed for two donors (one aged 18 to 30 and one aged 80 or older). What the authors observed across the whole study: Because donor CMV infection status was unknown, age-related changes in expanded clonotypes were potentially confounded. Total diversity estimates from one million sequenced T cells were considered lower bounds and underestimates. Since profiling was done on bulk unsorted PBMCs, naive and antigen-experienced compartments could not be conclusively compared. As age increased, observed TCR beta diversity per million T cells dropped in a roughly linear way, and a significant reduction was already evident by age 40. Compared with the aged group, the long-lived group had more naive CD4+ T cells, fewer expanded clones and increased TCR diversity, a pattern suggesting age selection. The percentage of naive T cells measured by flow cytometry correlated strongly with observed TCR beta diversity.

The donors were roughly 38 Caucasian individuals from Russia, aged roughly 6 to 100 years, who were systemically healthy. Roughly 9.5 milliliters of peripheral blood were drawn from each donor into EDTA-treated Vacutainer tubes. Ficoll-Paque density-gradient centrifugation was used to isolate PBMCs, with at least 7 million obtained per sample. Trizol reagent was used to extract total RNA from the PBMCs, yielding at least 6 micrograms per sample. For every donor, an aliquot of PBMCs went through flow cytometry to measure the percentages of naive CD45RAhigh/CD27high T cells. The junction shows trimming of 4 bases on V and 2 bases on J, plus 14 bases between the germline ends. The germline V gene encodes CDR1 DFQATT and CDR2 SNEGSKA (reference sequence). Reading from cysteine to phenylalanine, the CDR3 counts 14 amino acids. Only CDR3 DNA is held: 42 bases, read in frame from base 1. The library was obtained by 5' RACE. The instrument given in TCRdb is Illumina HiSeq 2500. A second roughly 6 to 12 cycle PCR used a sample-barcoded 5' primer and a J-beta primer mix. A template-switch 5' adaptor carrying 12 random nucleotides introduced a unique molecular identifier onto each TCR beta cDNA molecule. At least 3 million CDR3-containing paired-end reads were obtained from each sample. The Mint cDNA synthesis kit, primed by a TRBC-specific oligonucleotide, was used to synthesize first-strand cDNA from all RNA. Following uracil-DNA glycosylase treatment, a first 18-cycle PCR with universal primers M1SS and BC2_uni_R was performed on all cDNA. The paper's processing steps were these. For normalization, 1 million high-quality reads, each with a distinct molecular identifier, were randomly selected from each sample. Reads with shared molecular identifiers were discarded instead of being binned into consensus sequences. MiTCR, run with a Q25 quality threshold and the strictest error-elimination algorithm, handled CDR3 identification, clonotype clustering and error correction. Lower-bound total TCR beta diversity was estimated with a nonparametric unseen species model using Euler transformation. Through fastp at Q25 and MiXCR, TCRdb rebuilt clones from the public reads, retaining in-frame beta chains. Every distinct CDR3 protein forms one entry, paired with its most common genes and DNA. TCRdb assigned the V and J calls; the authors' analysis was not used. This sample has some 1.5 million distinct CDR3 sequences in its table, and about 30% of those were observed once. The ten largest clonotypes hold around 7.7% of the sample.

The specimen sequenced was blood. The chain links TRBV20-1 with TRBJ2-5; the D gene cannot be resolved reliably. This TCR came from a woman aged 30 to 39 in good health. Here the CDR3 is given as CSATRDGRQETQYF. The nucleotides read TGCAGTGCTACGAGAGATGGCAGGCAAGAGACCCAGTACTTC.